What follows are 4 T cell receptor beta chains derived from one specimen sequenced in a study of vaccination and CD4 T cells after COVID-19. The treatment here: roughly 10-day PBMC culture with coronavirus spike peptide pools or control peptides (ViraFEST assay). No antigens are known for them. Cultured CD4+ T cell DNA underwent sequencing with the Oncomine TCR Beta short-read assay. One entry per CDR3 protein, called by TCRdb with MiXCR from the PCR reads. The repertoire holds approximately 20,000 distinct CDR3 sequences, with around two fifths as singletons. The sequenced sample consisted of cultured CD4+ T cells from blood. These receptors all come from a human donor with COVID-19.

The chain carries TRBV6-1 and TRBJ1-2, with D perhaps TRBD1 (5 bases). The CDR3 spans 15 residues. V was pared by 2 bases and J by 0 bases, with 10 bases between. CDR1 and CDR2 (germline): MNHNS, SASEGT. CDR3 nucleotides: TGTGCCAGCAGTGAATTGCAGGGTGCTAACTATGGCTACACCTTC. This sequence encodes CASSELQGANYGYTF.

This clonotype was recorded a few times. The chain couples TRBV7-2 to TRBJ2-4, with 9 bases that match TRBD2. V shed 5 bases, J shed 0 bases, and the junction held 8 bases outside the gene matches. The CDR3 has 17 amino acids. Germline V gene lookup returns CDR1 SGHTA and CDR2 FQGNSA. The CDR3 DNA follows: TGTGCCAGCAGCGTACTAGCGGGTGCTGTAGCCAAAAACATTCAGTACTTC. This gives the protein CASSVLAGAVAKNIQYF.

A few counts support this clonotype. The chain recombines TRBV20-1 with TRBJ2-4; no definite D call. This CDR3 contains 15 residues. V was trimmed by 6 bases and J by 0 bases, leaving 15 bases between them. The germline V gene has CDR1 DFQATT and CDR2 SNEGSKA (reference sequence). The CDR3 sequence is CSATIDRLAKNIQYF. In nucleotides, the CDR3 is TGCAGTGCCACGATTGATCGCCTAGCCAAAAACATTCAGTACTTC.

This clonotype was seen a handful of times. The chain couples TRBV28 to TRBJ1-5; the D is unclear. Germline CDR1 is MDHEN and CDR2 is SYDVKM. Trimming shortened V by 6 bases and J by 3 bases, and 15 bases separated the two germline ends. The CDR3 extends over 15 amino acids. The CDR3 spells CASSPSRADNQPQHF. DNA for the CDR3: TGTGCCAGCAGCCCCTCCCGGGCTGACAATCAGCCCCAGCATTTT.